This T cell receptor (beta chain) was observed in a study of shared clonotypes between healthy human individuals. Study-wide results and caveats: Between four donors, naive CD4 clonotypes were shared at a level of about 5%. Depth of sequencing was expected to influence donor clonotype sharing.

Details on this clone: Its specificity is unknown.

The table came from immunoSEQ multiplex PCR; TCRdb's copy has only in-frame clones and leaves some out. The sample contains roughly 640,000 clones, around 97% of which appear only once. Deletions cut 4 bases from V and 9 bases from J, with 13 bases between. Germline loops: CDR1 SEHNR, CDR2 FQNEAQ (reference sequence). The CDR3 consists of 13 residues. The specimen was naive CD4+ T cells sorted from blood. Noted subset: CD45RA+ positively selected. The gene calls are TRBV7-9 and TRBJ2-1, with unresolved D. The clonotype originates from a woman under 40 in good health. CDR3 sequence reads: CASSYRGFTEQFF. CDR3 nucleotides: TGTGCCAGCAGCTATCGCGGTTTTACTGAGCAGTTCTTC.